This T cell receptor (beta chain) was profiled in a study of beta chain features in type 1 diabetes listed by TCRdb under 2018. Background on the whole study: Mean age, gender distribution, total cell number and subset yield did not differ between patients and healthy donors. Naive and central memory subsets were obtained from all 30 or so donors, but regulatory and stem cell-like memory subsets were isolated from only 8 patients and roughly 8 healthy donors. The study compared TCRB repertoires of sorted circulating CD4+ T cell subsets between recently diagnosed type 1 diabetes patients and matched healthy donors. A total of under 140,000,000 sorted cells were examined across all samples, and the number of cells per subset was strongly correlated with RNA yield.

Overall results and qualifications from the work: Because the HLA sub-analyses included only small numbers of individuals, any influence of HLA type on TCRB rearrangement was left unresolved. PCR may preferentially amplify shorter templates, but because patient and control samples were amplified and corrected together, any resulting skew would affect both groups equally. Because cDNA was sequenced instead of genomic DNA, activated cells with high expression could be over-represented, although the groups did not differ in activation or CD3 levels. In all four CD4+ subsets, TCRB CDR3 length was moderately but significantly shorter in type 1 diabetes patients. Naive, central memory and regulatory TCRB repertoires appeared to be more alike among patients than among healthy donors. At VDJ recombination sites, type 1 diabetes patients had fewer insertions and more deleted nucleotides, which implies abnormalities in thymic rearrangement.

Regarding this clone: Its antigen is unknown. Per-base qualities were not stored, and no clone one base away is much larger.

The entire amount of isolated RNA was reverse transcribed using the High Capacity cDNA Reverse Transcription Kit, so the sequenced TCRB transcripts were expressed ones. Deep immunoSEQ sequencing was performed on naive, central memory and regulatory T cell samples, with an average of around 3.4 million total reads per sample. Sorted cells were lysed in RLT buffer, and RNA was extracted using DNase-treated RNeasy Micro or Mini kits according to cell number. To prevent cross-contamination, each cell subset was processed individually, whereas patient and healthy donor samples were processed jointly. The immunoSEQ multiplex PCR was used to amplify TCRB sequences from cDNA, generating 87-bp fragments that spanned the CDR3 region. Amplicons were sequenced on the Illumina HiSeq platform. On the study's bioinformatics: Synthetic template baselines were used to correct PCR bias computationally, reads within Hamming distance 2 were collapsed, and singletons that could not be merged were discarded. Reads were aligned to IMGT to assign V, D and J genes, CDR3 length, and insertions or deletions at six rearrangement sites. Clonotype counts were normalized to sorted cell number within each subset before computing true diversity and Gini coefficients with the tcR R package. The overlap coefficient, calculated on TCRB nucleotide sequences, was used to measure repertoire sharing. Out-of-frame TCRB sequences from naive cells were analyzed as a proxy for the pre-selection repertoire. The table was pulled from immuneACCESS by TCRdb, which kept in-frame rearrangements only. Such tables lose some clones; where checked, under half of the loss comes from unresolved V genes, and the rest has no known cause. That table furnishes V, J and clone size, whereas the DNA furnished D and trimming. The sample table records approximately 360,000 clones; over 9.5% of these occur just once. The ten largest make up 0.0095% to 0.012% of the sample.

Each donor gave one peripheral blood draw, averaging approximately 120 mL, which was collected into heparinised tubes. A BD FACSAria II and a panel including CD45RO, CCR7, CD25, CD127, CD95 and CD27 were used to sort naive, central memory, regulatory and stem cell-like memory CD4+ T cells. Purity was above 95% for every sorted population. PBMCs were isolated immediately by Lymphoprep density gradient centrifugation and stained directly without culture. So that batch effects would be minimized, each experiment stained and sorted samples in pairs, pairing one healthy donor with one patient. Trimming removed 2 bases from V and 6 bases from J, leaving 11 bases between the germline ends. The CDR3 measures 14 amino acids from cysteine to phenylalanine. Only CDR3 DNA is held: 42 bases, read in frame from base 1. Sequences SGHRS (CDR1) and YFSETQ (CDR2) are obtained from the germline V gene.

The V and J segments used are TRBV5-1 and TRBJ1-4; the D segment could be TRBD1, given 6 matching bases. Source material: naive CD4+ T cells from blood. The sample's cell subset or site, from its label and the paper: true naive CD4+ T cells. The receptor's source is a woman between 18 and 29 years old with type 1 diabetes. This receptor carries the CDR3 CASSLGRGDEKLFF. The DNA sequence reads TGCGCCAGCAGCTTAGGCAGGGGTGATGAAAAACTGTTTTTT. The full variable domain, completed from the reference TRBV5-1 and TRBJ1-4 proteins outside the CDR3, reads KAGVTQTPRYLIKTRGQQVTLSCSPISGHRSVSWYQQTPGQGLQFLFEYFSETQRNKGNFPGRFSGRQFSNSRSEMNVSTLELGDSALYLCASSLGRGDEKLFFGSGTQLSVL.